One sample yielded the 11 T cell receptor beta chains listed below, sequenced in a study of CD8+ T cells in alopecia areata. The authors extracted RNA and reverse transcribed it into cDNA as the sequencing template. Sequencing was performed with immunoSEQ multiplex PCR; in TCRdb, only in-frame clones are kept and a portion is missing. The table lists around 200,000 clones, about 60% of them singletons, with around an eighth in the top ten. As to treatment: oral pan-JAK inhibitor, 5-10 mg twice daily. Sequenced here: CD8+ T cells sorted from blood, sampled at week 24, from a patient treated with tofacitinib. Source of these receptors: a human donor with alopecia areata.

The genes are TRBV7-9 and TRBJ2-1; maybe TRBD2 (6 bases). This CDR3 is 11 amino acids long. The V end was cut by 6 bases, the J end by 7 bases, with 7 bases between. CDR1 SEHNR and CDR2 FQNEAQ come from the germline V gene (reference sequence). The chain's CDR3 is CASRAGNEQFF. CDR3 sequence (DNA): TGTGCCAGCAGGGCGGGGAATGAGCAGTTCTTC.

This clone showed up just a few times. This chain connects TRBV27 to TRBJ2-1; 9 positions agree with TRBD2. The J segment lost 5 bases and the V segment lost 6 bases, leaving 8 bases of the junction unmatched. Germline V CDR1 and CDR2: MNHEY, SMNVEV (reference sequence). There are 15 residues in the CDR3. CDR3 coding DNA: TGTGCCAGCAGCCAGACTAGCGGAGGAAACAATGAGCAGTTCTTC. This gives the protein CASSQTSGGNNEQFF.

This clone was picked up a small number of times. This chain connects TRBV13 to TRBJ1-5; no clear D gene. This CDR3 region has 12 residues. Per germline, CDR1 PRHDT and CDR2 FYEKMQ (reference sequence). V lost 5 bases and J lost 11, with 13 bases in between. In nucleotides, the CDR3 is TGTGCCAGCAGCCGGGAAGCAGGCACCCAGCATTTT. It is translated as CASSREAGTQHF. Drawing the rest from reference TRBV13 and TRBJ1-5, the complete variable domain is AAGVIQSPRHLIKEKRETATLKCYPIPRHDTVYWYQQGPGQDPQFLISFYEKMQSDKGSIPDRFSAQQFSDYHSELNMSSLELGDSALYFCASSREAGTQHFGDGTRLSIL.

The chain has TRBV29-1 and TRBJ2-7; possibly TRBD1 for D (6 bases). Germline lookup yields CDR1 SQVTM and CDR2 ANQGSEA. The CDR3 consists of 11 residues. V was trimmed by 5 bases and J by 4 bases, leaving 9 bases between them. The CDR3 bases are TGCAGCGTTTTGGGGGCATACGAGCAGTACTTC. It yields the protein CSVLGAYEQYF.

The chain has TRBV4-1 and TRBJ1-2, with D maybe TRBD1 (5 bases). V was cut by 2 bases and J by 0 bases, with 10 bases left in between. CDR1 is MGHRA and CDR2 is YSYEKL in the germline V gene. The length of the CDR3 is 15 residues. The CDR3 DNA follows: TGCGCCAGCAGCCAAAAACAGGAAGCTAACTATGGCTACACCTTC. Encoded protein: CASSQKQEANYGYTF.

This sequence joins TRBV27 and TRBJ2-6; D not certain. The CDR3 has 13 amino acids. V lost 6 bases and J 4 bases, leaving 7 bases between the germline ends. Germline CDR1 reads MNHEY; CDR2 reads SMNVEV (reference sequence). This chain's CDR3 is CASRVSGANVLTF. The CDR3 nucleotides read TGTGCCAGCAGGGTTTCCGGGGCCAACGTCCTGACTTTC.

This clone showed up just a few times. The identical CDR3 is also encoded by other nucleotide sequences in the sample. The J gene is TRBJ2-7, the V gene TRBV7-9; D not resolved. Germline assignment: CDR1 SEHNR and CDR2 FQNEAQ (reference sequence). Trimming cost V 2 bases and J 1 base, with 0 bases left between them. CDR3 length: 11 residues. CDR3 region: CASSLSYEQYF. For the CDR3, the DNA is TGTGCCAGCAGCTTATCCTACGAGCAGTACTTC.

The rearrangement links TRBV30 to TRBJ2-7; D gene unclear. The CDR3 covers 10 residues. Germline V gene data show CDR1 as GTSNPN and CDR2 as SVGIG (reference sequence). The germline V and J ends were trimmed by 2 bases and 5 bases, with 4 bases remaining between them. The CDR3 loop reads CAWSSNEQYF. CDR3 DNA sequence: TGTGCCTGGAGTTCGAACGAGCAGTACTTC.

This clone was found a few times. The rearrangement joins TRBV7-9 to TRBJ2-5; TRBD1 is a possible D gene (5 bases). The CDR3 spans 16 residues. Germline lookup yields CDR1 SEHNR and CDR2 FQNEAQ (reference sequence). Deletions cut 2 bases from V and 3 bases from J, with 16 bases between. The CDR3 protein is CASSLSRTSRKETQYF. CDR3 sequence (DNA): TGTGCCAGCAGCTTATCCCGGACATCCAGGAAAGAGACCCAGTACTTC. Looking up the rest from reference TRBV7-9 and TRBJ2-5 gives the full variable domain: DTGVSQNPRHKITKRGQNVTFRCDPISEHNRLYWYRQTLGQGPEFLTYFQNEAQLEKSRLLSDRFSAERPKGSFSTLEIQRTEQGDSAMYLCASSLSRTSRKETQYFGPGTRLLVL.

V usage is TRBV27 and J usage is TRBJ2-1; 9 bases map to TRBD1. The V gene's germline CDR1 is MNHEY and CDR2 SMNVEV (reference sequence). CDR3 length: 15 residues. Unmatched junction bases numbered 10, after V lost 5 bases and J lost 8 bases. CDR3 loop: CASSPPGQGLHEQFF. CDR3 nucleotide sequence: TGTGCCAGCAGTCCACCGGGACAGGGTCTTCATGAGCAGTTCTTC.

This clone was observed a few times. The chain couples TRBV5-6 to TRBJ1-5, with D possibly being TRBD1 (6 bases). The V end was cut by 4 bases, the J end by 7 bases, with 9 bases between. This CDR3 is 12 amino acids long. CDR1 is SGHDT, CDR2 YYEEEE, per germline. The CDR3 loop is CASSPQGQPQHF. CDR3 in DNA: TGTGCCAGCAGCCCACAGGGCCAGCCCCAGCATTTT.